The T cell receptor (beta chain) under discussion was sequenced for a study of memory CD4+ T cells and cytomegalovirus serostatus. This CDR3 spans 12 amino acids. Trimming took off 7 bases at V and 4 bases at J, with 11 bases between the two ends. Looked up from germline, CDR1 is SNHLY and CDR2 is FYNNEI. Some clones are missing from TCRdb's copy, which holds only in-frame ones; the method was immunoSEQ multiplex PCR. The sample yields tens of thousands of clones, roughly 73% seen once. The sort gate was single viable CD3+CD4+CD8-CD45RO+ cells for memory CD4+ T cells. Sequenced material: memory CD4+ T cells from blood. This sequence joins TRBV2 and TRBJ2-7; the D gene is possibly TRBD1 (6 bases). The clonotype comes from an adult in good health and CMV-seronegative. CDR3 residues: CASTPRGYEQYF. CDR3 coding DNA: TGTGCCAGCACCCCAAGGGGGTACGAGCAGTACTTC.